This is a list of T cell receptor beta chains from one sample in a study of OX40 agonist ivuxolimab in advanced cancers. Profiling relied on immunoSEQ multiplex PCR, and the TCRdb table lists in-frame clones only, not all of them. The data show tens of thousands of clones, about 90% seen once. Sequenced material: CD4+ or CD8+ T cells sorted from blood, taken in a trial of the OX40 agonist ivuxolimab. These receptors came from an adult with an advanced solid tumor such as melanoma, head and neck, liver or kidney cancer. Each CDR3 is given with its conserved first and last residue. Each record gives: clone size, D gene, CDR3 length, V gene, J gene, CDR3 protein, CDR3 DNA. D genes are given only for firm matches. Clone size is given for some rows only: seen once, a few or many times, or a class if the clone is expanded.

>NA|NA|15|TRBV5-1|TRBJ2-1
CASSWGTTSYNEQFF
TGCGCCAGCAGCTGGGGGACAACCTCCTACAATGAGCAGTTCTTC
>NA|NA|14|TRBV27|TRBJ2-5
CASSLSVYQETQYF
TGTGCCAGCAGTTTATCGGTGTACCAAGAGACCCAGTACTTC
>NA|NA|17|TRBV7-2|TRBJ1-5
CASSLRGQEVSNQPQHF
TGTGCCAGCAGCTTAAGGGGACAAGAAGTTAGCAATCAGCCCCAGCATTTT
>once|TRBD2|17|TRBV28|TRBJ2-7
CASSRITIIGGTSEQYF
TGTGCCAGCAGCCGAATAACAATCATCGGGGGGACCTCCGAGCAGTACTTC
>few|NA|10|TRBV30|TRBJ1-2
CACFGAGYTF
TGTGCCTGCTTTGGGGCTGGCTACACCTTC
>NA|NA|17|TRBV4-1|TRBJ2-5
CASSQDQMRVTQETQYF
TGCGCCAGCAGCCAAGATCAGATGAGAGTGACCCAAGAGACCCAGTACTTC
>NA|TRBD1|15|TRBV10-3|TRBJ2-7
CAIREGGQGTYEQYF
TGTGCCATCAGGGAGGGGGGACAGGGGACCTACGAGCAGTACTTC
>NA|NA|15|TRBV5-5|TRBJ1-5
CASREQVLLNQPQHF
TGTGCCAGCAGAGAACAGGTTCTATTAAATCAGCCCCAGCATTTT
>NA|NA|14|TRBV2|TRBJ1-4
CASSDGWGNEKLFF
TGTGCCAGCAGTGATGGATGGGGGAATGAAAAACTGTTTTTT
>NA|NA|13|TRBV28|TRBJ2-7
CASTSLGDYEQYF
TGTGCCAGCACTTCCTTAGGGGATTACGAGCAGTACTTC
>NA|NA|14|TRBV9|TRBJ2-7
CASTLGTGAYEQYF
TGTGCCAGCACCCTTGGGACTGGGGCCTACGAGCAGTACTTC
>NA|NA|13|TRBV28|TRBJ1-5
CASSHPLNQPQHF
TGTGCCAGCAGTCACCCACTTAATCAGCCCCAGCATTTT
>NA|NA|11|TRBV7-2|TRBJ2-7
CASSLANEQYF
TGTGCCAGCAGCTTAGCGAACGAGCAGTACTTC
>NA|TRBD2|19|TRBV4-2|TRBJ2-3
CASSQRAGGFPWISDTQYF
TGTGCCAGCAGCCAGCGAGCGGGAGGTTTCCCTTGGATCTCCGATACGCAGTATTTT
>NA|TRBD2|14|TRBV7-9|TRBJ2-5
CASIPSAGGETQYF
TGTGCCAGCATCCCCTCCGCGGGAGGAGAGACCCAGTACTTC
>NA|TRBD2|15|TRBV9|TRBJ2-3
CASSPLAGGGDTQYF
TGTGCCAGCAGCCCACTAGCGGGAGGAGGAGATACGCAGTATTTT
>NA|NA|13|TRBV25-1|TRBJ2-3
CASSEWGPHTQYF
TGTGCCAGCAGTGAATGGGGACCGCATACGCAGTATTTT
>NA|NA|15|TRBV6-1|TRBJ2-7
CASSKKGQGPYEQYF
TGTGCCAGCAGCAAAAAGGGACAAGGGCCCTACGAGCAGTACTTC
>NA|NA|13|TRBV9|TRBJ1-3
CASTGASGNTIYF
TGTGCCAGCACCGGGGCGTCGGGAAACACCATATATTTT
>NA|NA|14|TRBV11-2|TRBJ1-2
CASSLEGGKDGYTF
TGTGCCAGCAGCTTAGAGGGGGGAAAGGATGGCTACACCTTC
>NA|NA|15|TRBV7-3|TRBJ2-3
CASSLQAGLGDTQYF
TGTGCCAGCAGCTTACAGGCGGGATTGGGAGATACGCAGTATTTT
>NA|NA|17|TRBV4-1|TRBJ2-7
CASSHDPSGHKVYEQYF
TGCGCCAGCAGCCATGACCCCTCGGGACACAAAGTGTACGAGCAGTACTTC
>NA|TRBD1|15|TRBV11-3|TRBJ2-7
CASSLVGQTSYEQYF
TGTGCCAGCAGCTTAGTGGGACAGACGAGCTACGAGCAGTACTTC
>NA|NA|14|TRBV19|TRBJ1-1
CASTHMATDTEAFF
TGTGCCAGTACCCACATGGCGACGGACACTGAAGCTTTCTTT
>NA|NA|12|TRBV30|TRBJ2-5
CAWSPGLGEQYF
TGTGCCTGGAGCCCAGGGCTCGGGGAGCAGTACTTC
>NA|TRBD1|15|TRBV19|TRBJ2-2
CASIWQGALTGELFF
TGTGCCAGTATCTGGCAGGGGGCGTTAACCGGGGAGCTGTTTTTT
>NA|NA|13|TRBV6-5|TRBJ2-1
CASSYPSYNEQFF
TGTGCCAGCAGTTACCCCTCCTACAATGAGCAGTTCTTC
>NA|NA|17|TRBV7-8|TRBJ1-5
CASSLGTLSRGNQPQHF
TGTGCCAGCAGCTTAGGCACCCTCTCCCGGGGAAATCAGCCCCAGCATTTT
>NA|NA|15|TRBV6-5|TRBJ1-4
CASSPLGQPVEKLFF
TGTGCCAGCAGTCCCCTAGGCCAGCCAGTCGAAAAACTGTTTTTT
>once|TRBD2|16|TRBV6-1|TRBJ2-1
CASSVSGSALYNEQFF
TGTGCCAGCAGTGTTAGCGGGAGCGCTCTGTACAATGAGCAGTTCTTC
>NA|TRBD2|16|TRBV9|TRBJ2-6
CASSVGLTSGANVLTF
TGTGCCAGCAGCGTGGGACTAACCTCTGGGGCCAACGTCCTGACTTTC
>NA|NA|14|TRBV25-1|TRBJ1-1
CASSELGRDTEAFF
TGTGCCAGCAGTGAATTAGGCAGGGACACTGAAGCTTTCTTT
>once|TRBD2|13|TRBV6-6|TRBJ2-7
CATLGRESYEQYF
TGTGCCACCCTCGGGAGGGAGAGTTACGAGCAGTACTTC
>NA|NA|12|TRBV6-1|TRBJ2-7
CASTTGRREQYF
TGTGCCAGCACCACTGGCCGTCGCGAGCAGTACTTC
>NA|NA|15|TRBV5-1|TRBJ1-1
CASSLGDTKNTEAFF
TGCGCCAGCAGCTTGGGGGACACCAAGAACACTGAAGCTTTCTTT
>NA|TRBD1|16|TRBV7-8|TRBJ2-6
CASSSTGSTGANVLTF
TGTGCCAGCAGCTCGACAGGGAGCACTGGGGCCAACGTCCTGACTTTC
>NA|NA|14|TRBV7-8|TRBJ1-1
CASSSGGRNTEAFF
TGTGCCAGCAGCTCTGGGGGCCGGAACACTGAAGCTTTCTTT
>NA|NA|13|TRBV27|TRBJ2-3
CASSLLNTDTQYF
TGTGCCAGCAGTTTACTAAACACAGATACGCAGTATTTT
>NA|NA|12|TRBV19|TRBJ1-3
CASSLTGNTIYF
TGTGCCAGTAGTTTAACAGGGAACACCATATATTTT
>NA|NA|13|TRBV6-1|TRBJ1-2
CASSDRAQRGYTF
TGTGCCAGCAGTGACCGGGCCCAGCGGGGCTACACCTTC
>NA|NA|13|TRBV9|TRBJ2-1
CASSELALNEQFF
TGTGCCAGCAGCGAACTGGCGTTAAATGAGCAGTTCTTC
>NA|TRBD1|12|TRBV25-1|TRBJ1-2
CASSTGGFGYTF
TGTGCCAGCAGTACAGGGGGGTTTGGCTACACCTTC
>NA|NA|16|TRBV7-8|TRBJ2-2
CASSLWETPNTGELFF
TGTGCCAGCAGCTTATGGGAGACACCGAACACCGGGGAGCTGTTTTTT
>NA|TRBD1|15|TRBV5-1|TRBJ1-1
CASSSRTGSNTEAFF
TGCGCCAGCAGCTCTCGGACAGGGTCAAACACTGAAGCTTTCTTT
>once|TRBD2|14|TRBV6-5|TRBJ2-1
CASRKTSGRHEQFF
TGTGCCAGCAGAAAGACTAGCGGGAGGCATGAGCAGTTCTTC
>NA|NA|14|TRBV28|TRBJ2-1
CASSLFGYYNEQFF
TGTGCCAGCAGTTTATTTGGCTATTACAATGAGCAGTTCTTC
>NA|TRBD2|17|TRBV11-2|TRBJ2-7
CASSLFTSGRGAYEQYF
TGTGCCAGCAGCTTGTTTACAAGCGGGAGGGGTGCCTACGAGCAGTACTTC
>NA|TRBD2|13|TRBV27|TRBJ2-7
CASSLRTSYEQYF
TGTGCCAGCAGTCTACGGACTAGCTACGAGCAGTACTTC
>once|NA|12|TRBV30|TRBJ2-7
CAWSDRSYEQYF
TGTGCCTGGAGTGACAGGTCCTACGAGCAGTACTTC
>NA|NA|14|TRBV7-9|TRBJ2-3
CASSLQEGADTQYF
TGTGCCAGCAGCTTACAGGAAGGGGCAGATACGCAGTATTTT
>once|TRBD2|17|TRBV6-1|TRBJ2-7
CASSGWTSGSGVYEQYF
TGTGCCAGCAGTGGGTGGACTAGCGGGAGTGGAGTCTACGAGCAGTACTTC
>once|TRBD2|17|TRBV4-1|TRBJ2-3
CASSQVDMGLVRDTQYF
TGCGCCAGCAGCCAAGTAGATATGGGACTAGTGAGAGATACGCAGTATTTT
>NA|TRBD1|16|TRBV4-1|TRBJ1-1
CASSQDEGQGYTEAFF
TGCGCCAGCAGCCAAGATGAAGGACAGGGGTACACTGAAGCTTTCTTT
>NA|TRBD1|13|TRBV19|TRBJ1-2
CASTFQGDYGYTF
TGTGCCAGTACATTTCAGGGGGACTATGGCTACACCTTC
>NA|TRBD2|16|TRBV7-7|TRBJ2-1
CASSPTSAPGDNEQFF
TGTGCTAGCAGCCCGACTAGCGCCCCGGGCGACAATGAGCAGTTCTTC
>NA|NA|17|TRBV7-9|TRBJ2-2
CASSHPLGAGGTGELFF
TGTGCCAGCAGCCACCCCCTCGGGGCTGGGGGGACCGGGGAGCTGTTTTTT
>NA|TRBD2|17|TRBV30|TRBJ2-7
CAWSHPPRLAVTYEQYF
TGTGCCTGGAGCCACCCCCCAAGGCTAGCGGTAACCTACGAGCAGTACTTC